Listed below are T cell receptor beta chains from one sample, sequenced in a study of blood T cell repertoires in COVID-19. The repertoire was sequenced with immunoSEQ multiplex PCR; TCRdb's copy has only in-frame clones and lacks some. The sample consists of fewer than 250,000 clones, 65% to 85% of them appearing once. The sequenced material came from PBMCs or T cells enriched from blood (not recorded which). The receptors stem from a woman in her twenties or thirties who had recovered from COVID-19. Both conserved end residues are part of each CDR3. The order of the fields is CDR3 protein, CDR3 length, V gene, J gene.

CDR3aa: CASSQDGTGGAHNEQFF
len: 17
v_gene: TRBV4-1
j_gene: TRBJ2-1

CDR3aa: CASSSGTGTNTGELFF
len: 16
v_gene: TRBV27
j_gene: TRBJ2-2

CDR3aa: CASSDLWADTQYF
len: 13
v_gene: TRBV5-1
j_gene: TRBJ2-3

CDR3aa: CASSHLAGSYNEQFF
len: 15
v_gene: TRBV5-1
j_gene: TRBJ2-1

CDR3aa: CASSFSPEQYF
len: 11
v_gene: TRBV11-2
j_gene: TRBJ2-7

CDR3aa: CASSRGVGSGSANTGELFF
len: 19
v_gene: TRBV5-1
j_gene: TRBJ2-2

CDR3aa: CASSLAAGDYNEQFF
len: 15
v_gene: TRBV7-2
j_gene: TRBJ2-1

CDR3aa: CAAGRPRDTDGYTF
len: 14
v_gene: TRBV28
j_gene: TRBJ1-2

CDR3aa: CASSEVGGRAFF
len: 12
v_gene: TRBV6-1
j_gene: TRBJ1-1

CDR3aa: CASSTSRQGREKLFF
len: 15
v_gene: TRBV28
j_gene: TRBJ1-4

CDR3aa: CASSGRGLYNEQFF
len: 14
v_gene: TRBV2
j_gene: TRBJ2-1

CDR3aa: CASRELTDNEQFF
len: 13
v_gene: TRBV27
j_gene: TRBJ2-1

CDR3aa: CASSLWGEWRETQYF
len: 15
v_gene: TRBV5-8
j_gene: TRBJ2-5

CDR3aa: CASSPRMEQNPNHQPQHF
len: 18
v_gene: TRBV11-3
j_gene: TRBJ1-5

CDR3aa: CASSPGVLGEQFF
len: 13
v_gene: TRBV28
j_gene: TRBJ2-1

CDR3aa: CSVEGQRSETQYF
len: 13
v_gene: TRBV29-1
j_gene: TRBJ2-5

CDR3aa: CASSFPGTGRLFF
len: 13
v_gene: TRBV7-9
j_gene: TRBJ2-2

CDR3aa: CASSRTSVLYEQYF
len: 14
v_gene: TRBV27
j_gene: TRBJ2-7

CDR3aa: CASSPIYSNTEAFF
len: 14
v_gene: TRBV18
j_gene: TRBJ1-1

CDR3aa: CASSLGTDMNTEAFF
len: 15
v_gene: TRBV7-9
j_gene: TRBJ1-1

CDR3aa: CASSELGGARGYTF
len: 14
v_gene: TRBV25-1
j_gene: TRBJ1-2

CDR3aa: CASSMGVTGELFF
len: 13
v_gene: TRBV5-1
j_gene: TRBJ2-2

CDR3aa: CASSESRGGEKLFF
len: 14
v_gene: TRBV5-1
j_gene: TRBJ1-4

CDR3aa: CASSNPRQGGKGTEAFF
len: 17
v_gene: TRBV19
j_gene: TRBJ1-1

CDR3aa: CASSEGRGNTEAFF
len: 14
v_gene: TRBV2
j_gene: TRBJ1-1

CDR3aa: CAISPDRGIQPQHF
len: 14
v_gene: TRBV10-3
j_gene: TRBJ1-5

CDR3aa: CASSIDWDSKAFF
len: 13
v_gene: TRBV19
j_gene: TRBJ1-1

CDR3aa: CATSGPQASSYNEQFF
len: 16
v_gene: TRBV15
j_gene: TRBJ2-1

CDR3aa: CASSFPDRGTYNSPLHF
len: 17
v_gene: TRBV28
j_gene: TRBJ1-6

CDR3aa: CASTPGDRVSYEQYF
len: 15
v_gene: TRBV6-2/TRBV6-3
j_gene: TRBJ2-7

CDR3aa: CASSQEGGENIQYF
len: 14
v_gene: TRBV4-2
j_gene: TRBJ2-4

CDR3aa: CSASRTGEETQYF
len: 13
v_gene: TRBV20-1
j_gene: TRBJ2-5

CDR3aa: CASSTPQVKETQYF
len: 14
v_gene: TRBV28
j_gene: TRBJ2-5

CDR3aa: CASITLPGTEAFF
len: 13
v_gene: TRBV28
j_gene: TRBJ1-1

CDR3aa: CASSTTGTANTGELFF
len: 16
v_gene: TRBV5-1
j_gene: TRBJ2-2

CDR3aa: CASGEDRVGKTQYF
len: 14
v_gene: TRBV2
j_gene: TRBJ2-5

CDR3aa: CASSDRADNEAFF
len: 13
v_gene: TRBV19
j_gene: TRBJ1-1

CDR3aa: CASSLVGMVQYNEQFF
len: 16
v_gene: TRBV11-2
j_gene: TRBJ2-1

CDR3aa: CASRPGNYDGGELFF
len: 15
v_gene: TRBV6-5
j_gene: TRBJ2-2

CDR3aa: CASSLTEGAGNQPQHF
len: 16
v_gene: TRBV5-5
j_gene: TRBJ1-5

CDR3aa: CASINQGAGGYTF
len: 13
v_gene: TRBV28
j_gene: TRBJ1-2

CDR3aa: CASSSSTGYEQYF
len: 13
v_gene: TRBV7-3
j_gene: TRBJ2-7